A single sample gave rise to the 28 T cell receptor beta chains below, sequenced in a study of regulatory T cells in long-lasting Graves disease. The authors built TCR beta libraries using iRepertoire HTBI primers and Arm-PCR of CDR3 regions. Each CDR3 protein gets one entry after TCRdb re-called the multiplex PCR reads with MiXCR. The table shows approximately 300,000 distinct CDR3 sequences, with approximately 20% occurring only once. Time point meaning: newly diagnosed GD, antithyroid drugs for less than 3 months. From PBMCs, RNA was extracted and then used to make the TCR library. Sequencing used peripheral blood mononuclear cells (PBMCs), obtained at new diagnosis, from a patient treated with antithyroid drugs. These receptors all come from a female donor with Graves disease.

This clonotype was counted only a few times. The chain joins TRBV11-2 to TRBJ2-4; 7 bases match TRBD2. The CDR3 length is 18 residues. Per the germline V gene, CDR1 is SGHAT and CDR2 is FQNNGV. Losses at the gene ends were 5 bases for V and 0 bases for J; bases not matched to a gene: 13. This CDR3 is CASSPTRGGVLAKNIQYF. In DNA form, the CDR3 reads TGTGCCAGCAGCCCCACTAGGGGAGGGGTCCTAGCCAAAAACATTCAGTACTTC.

The sample holds many counts of this clonotype. The chain has TRBV12-3 or TRBV12-4 and TRBJ2-5; D is perhaps TRBD2 (6 bases). This CDR3 is built from 13 residues. Between the trimmed V and J ends, which lost 9 bases and 2 bases, there was a span of 13 bases. The CDR3 bases are TGTGCCAGTCGTGGGACTCCACAAGAGACCCAGTACTTC. Amino acid sequence: CASRGTPQETQYF.

The V and J genes are TRBV28 and TRBJ2-3; 8 nucleotides align to TRBD2. V shed 3 bases and J 0 bases; nucleotides not matched to a gene: 5. Germline V gene sequence: CDR1 MDHEN, CDR2 SYDVKM. CDR3 length: 16 amino acids. In DNA, the CDR3 is TGTGCCAGCAGTTTTAGCAGCGGGGGAAGCACAGATACGCAGTATTTT. Amino acids: CASSFSSGGSTDTQYF.

This clonotype was seen many times. Here the CDR3 reads CSGTGGNTEAFF. CDR3 DNA: TGCAGCGGGACAGGGGGCAACACTGAAGCTTTCTTT. The J gene is TRBJ1-1, the V gene TRBV29-1; 11 nucleotides match TRBD1. In germline, CDR1 is SQVTM, CDR2 ANQGSEA. The V segment lost 7 bases and the J segment 2 bases; nucleotides outside the gene matches: 0. CDR3 length equals 12 residues. Full variable domain (missing parts from reference TRBV29-1 and TRBJ1-1): SAVISQKPSRDICQRGTSLTIQCQVDSQVTMMFWYRQQPGQSLTLIATANQGSEATYESGFVIDKFPISRPNLTFSTLTVSNMSPEDSSIYLCSGTGGNTEAFFGQGTRLTVV.

As for this clonotype: This likely traces to a read error, being one base from a far larger clone. The chain uses TRBV12-3 or TRBV12-4 and TRBJ1-4; D remains ambiguous. The CDR3 covers 15 residues. Between the trimmed V and J ends, which lost 7 bases and 0 bases, there was a span of 12 bases. The CDR3 loop reads CASIPGRTTNEKLFF. CDR3 bases: TGTGCCAGCATCCCCGGGCGGACAACTAATGAAAAACTGTTTTTT.

This chain links TRBV19 with TRBJ2-5; D gene ambiguous. Germline-derived CDR1 and CDR2 are LNHDA and SQIVND (reference sequence). The V and J ends lost 6 bases and 0 bases respectively, with 8 bases between them. CDR3 length: 13 amino acids. The CDR3 spells CASSVYNQETQYF. The CDR3 bases are TGTGCCAGTAGCGTCTATAACCAAGAGACCCAGTACTTC.

With regard to this clonotype: The germline gene is not matched at one end of the junction; a read error may be the cause. The gene calls are TRBV19 and TRBJ1-1; D gene uncertain. Germline lookup yields CDR1 LNHDA and CDR2 SQIVND (reference sequence). This CDR3 comprises 12 residues. CDR3: CASSFLYGGPYF. The DNA of the CDR3 is TGTGCCAGTAGTTTTCTTTACGGAGGCCCATACTTT.

This clonotype has ten or more counts. The J gene is TRBJ1-2, the V gene TRBV6-1; D might be TRBD1 (6 bases). The CDR3 sequence is 15 residues long. Germline V gene sequence: CDR1 MNHNS, CDR2 SASEGT. The ends were cut back, 4 bases at V and 2 bases at J, with 14 bases in the middle. The CDR3 region is CASSGNRQDNYGYTF. The CDR3 bases are TGTGCCAGCAGTGGAAACCGACAGGACAACTATGGCTACACCTTC.

This clonotype was seen at least ten times. V usage is TRBV29-1 and J usage is TRBJ2-5; either TRBD1 or TRBD2 may fit D (5 bases each). V was cut by 4 bases and J by 5 bases, with 20 bases left in between. Germline CDR1 SQVTM, CDR2 ANQGSEA. The CDR3 extends over 15 amino acids. The CDR3 here is CSVANIDGTGETQYF. DNA for the CDR3: TGCAGCGTTGCCAACATTGACGGGACCGGCGAGACCCAGTACTTC. Looking up the rest from reference TRBV29-1 and TRBJ2-5 gives the full variable domain: SAVISQKPSRDICQRGTSLTIQCQVDSQVTMMFWYRQQPGQSLTLIATANQGSEATYESGFVIDKFPISRPNLTFSTLTVSNMSPEDSSIYLCSVANIDGTGETQYFGPGTRLLVL.

Ten or more counts support this clonotype. The chain recombines TRBV3-1 with TRBJ1-2; D is unclear. V was shortened by 1 base and J by 4 bases, with 10 bases between the two germline ends. This CDR3 region has 14 residues. In germline, CDR1 is LGHDT, CDR2 YNNKEL (reference sequence). The CDR3 sequence is CASSQGTAPYGYTF. CDR3 in DNA: TGTGCCAGCAGCCAAGGGACCGCTCCCTATGGCTACACCTTC.

The V call is TRBV6-1, the J call TRBJ1-2; 9 bases line up with TRBD1. V was clipped by 6 bases and J by 7 bases; unmatched bases: 6. This CDR3 has 13 residues. CDR1 MNHNS and CDR2 SASEGT come from the germline V gene. CDR3 coding DNA: TGTGCCAGCAGCCCGACAGGGGGATCTGGCTACACCTTC. The encoded protein is CASSPTGGSGYTF.

The sample holds a few counts of this clonotype. J is TRBJ2-2 and V is TRBV5-8; TRBD1 might be the D (6 bases). Looked up from germline, CDR1 is SGHTS and CDR2 is YDEGEE. This CDR3 is built from 16 residues. The ends were cut back, 5 bases at V and 0 bases at J, with 14 bases in the middle. CDR3 nucleotide sequence: TGTGCCAGCAGACGGGCAGGGGACCCGAACACCGGGGAGCTGTTTTTT. Translating gives CASRRAGDPNTGELFF.

A note on this clonotype: A far larger clone lies a single base away; this is likely a read error. The chain uses TRBV2 and TRBJ2-1; the D gene could be TRBD1 or TRBD2 (6 bases each). TRBJ2-5 matches the DNA end more closely, so the J call is doubtful. CDR1 is SNHLY and CDR2 is FYNNEI in the germline V gene. CDR3 length: 17 amino acids. CDR3 sequence: CASSGGGSGSRQETQYF. CDR3 sequence (DNA): TGTGCCAGCAGTGGAGGGGGGTCTGGGTCACGTCAAGAGACCCAGTACTTC.

This clonotype occurred many times. As DNA, the CDR3 is TGTGCCAGCAGTTTGTGGGCAGATGGGGACTACGAGCAGTACTTC. Translation: CASSLWADGDYEQYF. J is TRBJ2-7 and V is TRBV28; D is unclear. The length of the CDR3 is 15 residues. Germline CDR1 MDHEN, CDR2 SYDVKM. Trimming took 3 bases from V and 3 from J, leaving 15 bases between them.

This clonotype was picked up a small number of times. The rearrangement joins TRBV7-9 to TRBJ1-4; no clear D. Germline CDR1 is SEHNR and CDR2 is FQNEAQ (reference sequence). CDR3 length: 14 amino acids. V was clipped by 3 bases and J by 1 base, with 6 bases between them. The CDR3 nucleotides read TGTGCCAGCAGCTTTTCGGAAACTAATGAAAAACTGTTTTTT. This gives the protein CASSFSETNEKLFF. Full variable domain (outside the CDR3, taken from reference TRBV7-9 and TRBJ1-4): DTGVSQNPRHKITKRGQNVTFRCDPISEHNRLYWYRQTLGQGPEFLTYFQNEAQLEKSRLLSDRFSAERPKGSFSTLEIQRTEQGDSAMYLCASSFSETNEKLFFGSGTQLSVL.

This clonotype has ten or more counts. The chain links TRBV27 to TRBJ2-2; TRBD1 or TRBD2 may be the D gene (6 bases each). The length of the CDR3 is 12 residues. The germline CDR1 and CDR2 sequences are MNHEY and SMNVEV (reference sequence). Trimming removed 6 bases from V and 6 bases from J, with 8 bases in between. The CDR3 loop is CASRRGAGELFF. Here the CDR3 DNA reads TGTGCCAGCAGGAGGGGGGCCGGGGAGCTGTTTTTT.

This clonotype was counted ten times or more. In nucleotides, the CDR3 is TGTGCCAGCAGTCCGGGGGACAGCTGGAACACTGAAGCTTTCTTT. Translating gives CASSPGDSWNTEAFF. The rearrangement uses TRBV28 and TRBJ1-1, with 7 positions matching TRBD1. The CDR3 totals 15 residues. The V gene end was trimmed by 5 bases and the J gene end by 1 base; junction bases not matched to a gene: 7. Germline lookup yields CDR1 MDHEN and CDR2 SYDVKM.

The rearrangement uses TRBV20-1 and TRBJ2-7; 7 nucleotides match TRBD1. CDR3 length equals 13 residues. The germline V gene encodes CDR1 DFQATT and CDR2 SNEGSKA (reference sequence). V gave up 6 bases and J gave up 2 bases; unmatched junction bases: 7. The CDR3 DNA sequence: TGCAGTGCCGACAGGACAGGAACCTACGAGCAGTACTTC. It yields the protein CSADRTGTYEQYF.

In this sample, this clonotype turned up a few times. The chain has TRBV7-3 and TRBJ2-3, with 8 bases aligning to TRBD1. The end of the DNA fits TRBJ2-5 better, so the J call may be wrong. The CDR3 has 14 amino acids. The V gene's germline CDR1 is SGHTA and CDR2 FQGTGA. The CDR3 reads CASSRETGEETQYF. CDR3 DNA sequence: TGTGCCAGCAGCCGGGAGACAGGGGAGGAGACCCAGTACTTC.

In its sample, this clonotype was seen a few times. V gene TRBV6-1 combines with J gene TRBJ2-5; no reliable D call. This CDR3 comprises 13 residues. CDR1 MNHNS and CDR2 SASEGT come from the germline V gene. Trimming stripped 5 bases from V and 9 bases from J, with 16 bases between. As DNA, the CDR3 is TGTGCCAGCAGTACAGCCGGGCGCTCCCCCCAGTACTTC. It yields the protein CASSTAGRSPQYF.

This clonotype was seen at least ten times. This chain uses TRBV10-3 with TRBJ2-7; TRBD2 matches 8 bases. Germline V gene data show CDR1 as ENHRY and CDR2 as SYGVKD. This CDR3 has 13 residues. The V segment lost 6 bases and the J segment 3 bases; nucleotides outside the gene matches: 4. CDR3 sequence: CAIRTGTSYEQYF. The DNA for the CDR3 is TGTGCCATCAGGACCGGGACTAGCTACGAGCAGTACTTC.

There are many counts of this clonotype. V and J are TRBV28 and TRBJ2-7; D is unclear. Deletions cut 8 bases from V and 3 bases from J, with 11 bases between. Germline loops: CDR1 MDHEN, CDR2 SYDVKM. This CDR3 comprises 12 residues. In DNA form, the CDR3 reads TGTGCCAGCGGGCTAGGGATCTACGAGCAGTACTTC. It yields the protein CASGLGIYEQYF. Using reference TRBV28 and TRBJ2-7 for the parts outside the CDR3, the full variable domain is DVKVTQSSRYLVKRTGEKVFLECVQDMDHENMFWYRQDPGLGLRLIYFSYDVKMKEKGDIPEGYSVSREKKERFSLILESASTNQTSMYLCASGLGIYEQYFGPGTRLTVT.

This chain joins TRBV20-1 and TRBJ1-4; 9 bases map to TRBD1. V lost 4 bases to trimming and J lost 9 bases; unmatched junction nucleotides: 9. The CDR3 contains 14 residues. CDR1 is DFQATT, CDR2 SNEGSKA, per germline (reference sequence). The CDR3 DNA reads TGCAGTGCTAACCAGCGGACAGGGGTGAAAAAACTGTTTTTT. Translated: CSANQRTGVKKLFF.

This clonotype has a count of ten or more. This chain connects TRBV7-6 to TRBJ2-5, with 11 bases that match TRBD1. Germline V lookup: CDR1 SGHVS, CDR2 FNYEAQ. With 5 bases clipped from V and 4 bases from J, the junction kept 6 bases outside the gene matches. The CDR3 is 15 amino acids. The CDR3 reads CASSIGQGARETQYF. Written as DNA, the CDR3 is TGTGCCAGCAGCATCGGACAGGGGGCTCGAGAGACCCAGTACTTC.

This clonotype has more than one count but fewer than ten. The chain recombines TRBV5-1 with TRBJ2-6; D unresolved. The CDR3 sequence is 14 residues long. With 5 bases removed from V and 1 base from J, the gap between germline ends came to 7 bases. CDR1 and CDR2 (germline): SGHRS, YFSETQ. This CDR3 reads CASSKESGANVLTF. The CDR3 region has the DNA TGCGCCAGCAGTAAGGAATCTGGGGCCAACGTCCTGACTTTC.

In its sample, this clonotype was seen many times. This chain links TRBV6-1 with TRBJ2-5, with a possible D match to TRBD2 (6 bases). Deletions cut 2 bases from V and 5 bases from J, with 15 bases between. The V gene's germline CDR1 is MNHNS and CDR2 SASEGT. The CDR3 runs 15 residues. CDR3 loop: CASSELGLKVETQYF. The CDR3 bases are TGTGCCAGCAGTGAATTAGGACTAAAGGTGGAGACCCAGTACTTC.

In this sample, this clonotype turned up many times. The gene calls are TRBV5-1 and TRBJ2-1; D is unresolved. Germline CDR1 is SGHRS and CDR2 is YFSETQ. This CDR3 has 10 residues. V dropped 6 bases and J dropped 8 bases, with 6 bases sitting between them. The CDR3 protein is CASTGDEQFF. DNA of the CDR3: TGCGCCAGCACGGGCGATGAGCAGTTCTTC. The whole variable domain, remainder taken from reference TRBV5-1 and TRBJ2-1, is KAGVTQTPRYLIKTRGQQVTLSCSPISGHRSVSWYQQTPGQGLQFLFEYFSETQRNKGNFPGRFSGRQFSNSRSEMNVSTLELGDSALYLCASTGDEQFFGPGTRLTVL.

This clonotype has at least ten counts. This CDR3 is CASILGRFGLAGAAKETQYF. The CDR3 DNA sequence: TGCGCCAGCATCCTGGGTCGGTTCGGACTAGCGGGAGCTGCAAAAGAGACCCAGTACTTC. This chain links TRBV5-1 with TRBJ2-5; 13 positions agree with TRBD2. Germline V gene data show CDR1 as SGHRS and CDR2 as YFSETQ. There are 20 residues in the CDR3. Unmatched junction bases numbered 20, after V lost 6 bases and J lost 3 bases.